This TCR beta chain was profiled in a study of blood T cells in healthy people across ages. Germline CDR1 and CDR2: MDHEN and SYDVKM. The CDR3 covers 14 residues. Then a second PCR, running roughly 6 to 12 cycles, was carried out with a sample-barcoded 5' primer and a J-beta primer mix. TCRdb reanalysed the 5' RACE reads using MiXCR and keeps one entry per CDR3 protein. The sample records over 600,000 distinct CDR3 sequences, about 47% being singletons. This TCR derives from an elderly man in good health. The specimen was blood. The rearrangement uses TRBV28 and TRBJ2-7, with 8 bases that match TRBD1. The tail of the sequence fits TRBJ2-4 better, so the J call may be wrong. CDR3 protein: CASSADRGVGIQYF. CDR3 bases: TGTGCCAGCAGTGCCGACAGGGGAGTAGGCATTCAGTACTTC.